Listed here are 26 T cell receptor beta chains from one sample, sequenced in a study of beta chain features in type 1 diabetes. Isolated RNA was reverse transcribed in full, so expressed TCRB transcripts were sequenced. TCRdb keeps only in-frame clones here, not all; method: immunoSEQ multiplex PCR. The table records fewer than 350,000 clones, roughly a fifth of them present only once. Sequencing used naive CD4+ T cells from blood. These receptors all stem from a woman aged 18-29 years in good health.

This chain connects TRBV28 to TRBJ2-7; 7 bases line up with TRBD1. The CDR3 length is 13 residues. CDR1 and CDR2 from the germline V gene are MDHEN and SYDVKM. V lost 6 bases, J lost 9 bases, and 11 bases stayed unmatched. In nucleotides, the CDR3 is TGTGCCAGCAGCGGGACAGCGCTGTCCGGGCAGTACTTC. Amino acids: CASSGTALSGQYF.

This clone was seen more than once but under ten times. Other DNA sequences within the sample encode an identical CDR3. This chain links TRBV5-1 with TRBJ2-3; unclear D gene. V lost 2 bases to trimming and J lost 5 bases, with 3 bases between them. Looked up from germline, CDR1 is SGHRS and CDR2 is YFSETQ. CDR3 length: 11 residues. In DNA, the CDR3 is TGCGCCAGCAGCTTCGGAGATACGCAGTATTTT. Translated, it gives CASSFGDTQYF.

The rearrangement joins TRBV6-6 to TRBJ2-7; D call uncertain. V was shortened by 5 bases and J by 3 bases, with 8 bases between the two germline ends. CDR3 size: 12 residues. The V gene's germline CDR1 is MNHNY and CDR2 SVGAGI (reference sequence). The CDR3 DNA reads as TGTGCCAGCAGTCAATACAACTACGAGCAGTACTTC. Residues: CASSQYNYEQYF.

This clone was observed a single time. The V gene is TRBV6-7, the J gene TRBJ2-7, with 8 bases matching TRBD2. TRBV6-7 belongs to the ORF category, with a function that is uncertain. CDR3 length: 14 residues. V was clipped by 7 bases and J by 7 bases; unmatched bases: 12. The CDR3 DNA follows: TGTGCCAGCAAGTGGGGACTAGGGCTTCCAGAGCAGTACTTC. Its translation is CASKWGLGLPEQYF.

The genes are TRBV9 and TRBJ2-5, with no clear D. Trimming left V 4 bases short and J 5 bases short, with 15 bases between. The CDR3 covers 14 residues. Germline CDR1 and CDR2: SGDLS and YYNGEE. For the CDR3, the DNA is TGTGCCAGCAGCCCCTCGCCTTCTACGGAGACCCAGTACTTC. This gives the protein CASSPSPSTETQYF.

This clone was seen only a few times. This chain connects TRBV7-2 to TRBJ2-3; perhaps TRBD1 as D (6 bases). V was shortened by 5 bases and J by 4 bases, with 10 bases between the two germline ends. Germline CDR1 SGHTA, CDR2 FQGNSA. This CDR3 comprises 13 residues. CDR3 sequence: CASSVRQADTQYF. For the CDR3, the DNA is TGTGCCAGCAGCGTGCGACAGGCAGATACGCAGTATTTT. Together with reference TRBV7-2 and TRBJ2-3, the CDR3 gives the full variable domain: GAGVSQSPSNKVTEKGKDVELRCDPISGHTALYWYRQSLGQGLEFLIYFQGNSAPDKSGLPSDRFSAERTGGSVSTLTIQRTQQEDSAVYLCASSVRQADTQYFGPGTRLTVL.

The V and J genes are TRBV9 and TRBJ1-5, with D tentatively TRBD1 (6 bases). Trimming removed 0 bases at V and 2 bases at J, with 9 bases between. The CDR3 covers 15 residues. Germline loops: CDR1 SGDLS, CDR2 YYNGEE. CDR3 nucleotides: TGTGCCAGCAGCGTAGTCAGGGGTGGCAATCAGCCCCAGCATTTT. It codes for CASSVVRGGNQPQHF.

In this sample, this clone turned up a few times. The chain has TRBV15 and TRBJ1-5; no definite D call. V shed 0 bases and J shed 4 bases, with 13 bases lying between them. CDR1 is LNHNV, CDR2 YYDKDF, per germline (reference sequence). CDR3 length: 16 amino acids. The DNA for the CDR3 is TGTGCCACCAGCAGAGATGTTGGCACCTGGAATCAGCCCCAGCATTTT. Its translation: CATSRDVGTWNQPQHF.

This clone was observed once. The chain has TRBV5-1 and TRBJ2-1; TRBD2 agrees at 8 bases. The V gene's germline CDR1 is SGHRS and CDR2 YFSETQ. The length of the CDR3 is 16 residues. V dropped 1 base and J dropped 2; count of bases not matched to a gene: 5. The CDR3 reads CASSLSRGGPYNEQFF. The CDR3, as DNA: TGCGCCAGCAGCTTGTCACGGGGGGGACCCTACAATGAGCAGTTCTTC.

This clone was picked up a small number of times. The chain combines TRBV18 with TRBJ2-5; 7 nucleotides match TRBD2. This CDR3 is built from 14 residues. Per the germline V gene, CDR1 is KGHSH and CDR2 is LQKENI. V dropped 5 bases and J dropped 2; count of bases not matched to a gene: 5. CDR3 nucleotide sequence: TGTGCCAGCTCAACCGGGACTACACAAGAGACCCAGTACTTC. This translates into CASSTGTTQETQYF.

This clone was observed a single time. J is TRBJ2-1 and V is TRBV5-4, with D possibly matching TRBD1 (5 bases). CDR1 and CDR2 (germline): SGHNT, YYREEE (reference sequence). This CDR3 spans 15 amino acids. The V gene lost 2 bases and the J gene lost 1 base, with 10 bases spanning the gap. CDR3 nucleotides: TGTGCCAGCAGCTTCCAGGGTGCGTCCTACAATGAGCAGTTCTTC. Protein sequence: CASSFQGASYNEQFF.

V usage is TRBV29-1 and J usage is TRBJ1-2, with D perhaps matching TRBD1 (5 bases). The CDR3 is 14 residues long. V lost 3 bases and J 6 bases, leaving 17 bases between the germline ends. CDR1 and CDR2 (germline): SQVTM, ANQGSEA. The CDR3 here is CSVDDGHFADGYTF. The CDR3 region has the DNA TGCAGCGTTGATGACGGACACTTCGCGGATGGCTACACCTTC.

The chain is built from TRBV10-3 and TRBJ2-5; no clear D. The V end lost 3 bases, the J end lost 1 base, and 6 bases lay between the germline ends. The CDR3 extends over 13 amino acids. Germline V CDR1 and CDR2: ENHRY, SYGVKD. The CDR3 region has the DNA TGTGCCATCAGTGAACAACCCCAAGAGACCCAGTACTTC. Residues: CAISEQPQETQYF.

The chain joins TRBV9 to TRBJ1-1; D unresolved. The V end lost 3 bases, the J end lost 8 bases, and 14 bases lay between the germline ends. CDR3 length: 13 residues. CDR1 and CDR2 from the germline V gene are SGDLS and YYNGEE. Here the CDR3 DNA reads TGTGCCAGCAGCGCTGGGGAGTACCCCGAAGCTTTCTTT. Its protein product is CASSAGEYPEAFF.

The J gene is TRBJ2-1, the V gene TRBV11-2; 7 bases are shared with TRBD2. There are 15 residues in the CDR3. V trimming: 5 bases; J trimming: 3 bases; junction bases outside the gene matches: 7. CDR1 is SGHAT, CDR2 FQNNGV, per germline. CDR3 DNA sequence: TGTGCCAGCAGCCCCTCGCGGGGGAACTACAATGAGCAGTTCTTC. It is translated as CASSPSRGNYNEQFF.

The chain links TRBV7-3 to TRBJ2-2; D might be TRBD1 (5 bases). This CDR3 contains 15 residues. Trimming took off 5 bases at V and 6 bases at J, with 16 bases between the two ends. Germline V gene data show CDR1 as SGHTA and CDR2 as FQGTGA. CDR3 DNA: TGTGCCAGCAGCATCGGACACCCCTCTGCCGGGGAGCTGTTTTTT. Translated: CASSIGHPSAGELFF.

As concerns this clone: One end of the junction is discordant with germline, which a read error may explain. The chain is built from TRBV7-7 and TRBJ2-2; 7 bases match TRBD1. Germline V CDR1 and CDR2: SSHAT, FNYEAQ (reference sequence). The CDR3 totals 13 residues. This chain's CDR3 is CASSHQGAGELFF. CDR3 DNA sequence: TGTGCTAGCAGCCATCAGGGGGCCGGGGAGCTGTTTTTT.

This clone has a handful of counts. CDR3 sequence (DNA): TGTGCCAGCAGCTCCTCGGAACACCGGGGAGAGACCCAGTACTTC. Protein product: CASSSSEHRGETQYF. The genes are TRBV7-8 and TRBJ2-5; weak D call: TRBD2 (5 bases). CDR1 and CDR2 from the germline V gene are SGHVS and FQNEAQ. CDR3 length equals 15 residues. V was shortened by 4 bases and J by 4 bases, with 16 bases between the two germline ends. Full variable domain (missing parts from reference TRBV7-8 and TRBJ2-5): GAGVSQSPRYKVAKRGQDVALRCDPISGHVSLFWYQQALGQGPEFLTYFQNEAQLDKSGLPSDRFFAERPEGSVSTLKIQRTQQEDSAVYLCASSSSEHRGETQYFGPGTRLLVL.

As regards this clone: The junction departs from the called germline gene at one end, perhaps through a read error. The chain is built from TRBV7-7 and TRBJ2-5; 7 bases are a match to TRBD1. The germline V gene has CDR1 SSHAT and CDR2 FNYEAQ (reference sequence). The CDR3 consists of 16 residues. This CDR3 reads CASSLANPTGQETQYF. CDR3 bases: TGTGCTAGCAGCTTAGCGAATCCGACAGGGCAAGAGACCCAGTACTTC.

CDR3 DNA: TGTGCCAGCAGCGAAAGCGGGGGCACAGATACGCAGTATTTT. Protein sequence: CASSESGGTDTQYF. The chain links TRBV9 to TRBJ2-3; 7 bases map to TRBD2. In germline, CDR1 is SGDLS, CDR2 YYNGEE. This CDR3 spans 14 amino acids. Trimming at V came to 3 bases and at J to 1 base, leaving 2 bases not matched to a gene.

The chain recombines TRBV7-2 with TRBJ2-5; tentative D call: TRBD2 (6 bases). Germline V gives CDR1 SGHTA, CDR2 FQGNSA. The CDR3 has 14 amino acids. V dropped 5 bases and J dropped 1 base, with 11 bases sitting between them. The CDR3, as DNA: TGTGCCAGCAGCACGGGCGGGACCCAAGAGACCCAGTACTTC. Its protein product is CASSTGGTQETQYF.

The J gene is TRBJ2-3, the V gene TRBV27; no definite D call. The CDR3 runs 13 residues. Germline assignment: CDR1 MNHEY and CDR2 SMNVEV (reference sequence). V was pared by 0 bases and J by 1 base, with 2 bases between. CDR3 DNA: TGTGCCAGCAGTTTATCCGGCACAGATACGCAGTATTTT. Protein: CASSLSGTDTQYF.

The chain links TRBV11-2 to TRBJ1-1; D gene uncertain. Between the trimmed V and J ends, which lost 0 bases and 11 bases, there was a span of 19 bases. The CDR3 is 15 residues long. Germline-derived CDR1 and CDR2 are SGHAT and FQNNGV. The CDR3 DNA reads as TGTGCCAGCAGCTTAGATAGGGCCCAGGCTCGAGGGGCTTTCTTT. Protein sequence: CASSLDRAQARGAFF.

The table lists this clone with a few counts. The chain links TRBV9 to TRBJ1-5, with 8 bases identical to TRBD1. The CDR3 length is 16 residues. The J segment lost 0 bases and the V segment lost 6 bases, leaving 8 bases of the junction unmatched. CDR1 SGDLS and CDR2 YYNGEE come from the germline V gene. The CDR3 DNA reads TGTGCCAGCAAGGGTCGGACAGGGAATAGCAATCAGCCCCAGCATTTT. Translated, it gives CASKGRTGNSNQPQHF.

This clone has only one observation. The J gene is TRBJ2-5, the V gene TRBV30, with a possible D match to TRBD2 (5 bases). Germline lookup yields CDR1 GTSNPN and CDR2 SVGIG (reference sequence). Trimming pared 3 bases from V and 2 bases from J, leaving 10 bases between. CDR3 length equals 13 residues. Here the CDR3 reads CAWSQLAQETQYF. CDR3 sequence (DNA): TGTGCCTGGAGCCAGCTAGCACAAGAGACCCAGTACTTC.

The chain couples TRBV19 to TRBJ1-1; the match to TRBD1 covers 7 bases. V dropped 6 bases and J dropped 6; count of bases not matched to a gene: 19. CDR3 length equals 17 residues. Germline V gene lookup returns CDR1 LNHDA and CDR2 SQIVND (reference sequence). In DNA, the CDR3 is TGTGCCAGTAGCTCGGAGGATCAGGGGGTCCGAGAGGCTGAAGCTTTCTTT. Protein product: CASSSEDQGVREAEAFF.